This T cell receptor beta chain was retrieved from a study of T cells expressing NK-cell markers. Study-level background: CD3+CD56+NKG2C+, CD3+CD56+NKG2C- and CD3+CD56-NKG2C+ T cells, once sorted, supplied the TCR beta repertoires.

A note on this clonotype: Its matching antigen is unknown.

Germline assignment: CDR1 SGHKS and CDR2 YYEKEE (reference sequence). This CDR3 region has 17 residues. One entry per CDR3 protein, without DNA, is what TCRdb gives after re-calling the 5' RACE reads. The sample table includes roughly 120,000 distinct CDR3 sequences. Study-level findings and limits: HCMV specificity of the expanded NKG2C+ T cell clones was not established. In several donors, dominant clonotypes made up about 25-65% of CD3+CD56-NKG2C+ cells.

The TCR comes from a woman aged 18-70 years in good health. What was sequenced was blood T cells: a sorted CD56 or NKG2C T cell subset, CD4+ or CD8+ T cells, or bulk PBMC T cells (not recorded which). The rearrangement uses TRBV5-5 and TRBJ1-2; TCRdb indicates TRBD1, and absent DNA this call remains unverified. The CDR3 sequence: CASSLLPGGPSNYGYTF.